This is a list of T cell receptor beta chains from one sample in a study of T cells in localized non-small cell lung cancer. Clones were read by immunoSEQ multiplex PCR, and TCRdb kept only the in-frame ones, dropping some. The sample contains over 30,000 clones, roughly 88% of which appear only once. Sequenced material: peripheral blood mononuclear cells, taken before any cancer treatment. The receptors derive from a male donor at least 60 years old with stage II lung adenocarcinoma. Both conserved end residues are part of each CDR3. The order of the fields is V gene, D gene, J gene, CDR3 protein, CDR3 DNA. The D gene is left open where the match is weak.

v_call: TRBV7-3; d_call: -; j_call: TRBJ2-3; cdr3_aa: CASSSQGTDTQYF; cdr3_nt: TGTGCCAGCAGCTCACAGGGTACAGATACGCAGTATTTT
v_call: TRBV4-3; d_call: -; j_call: TRBJ2-7; cdr3_aa: CASSQRIQGPYEQYF; cdr3_nt: TGCGCCAGCAGCCAAAGAATACAGGGTCCCTACGAGCAGTACTTC
v_call: TRBV28; d_call: TRBD1; j_call: TRBJ2-7; cdr3_aa: CASRFDRGSSEQYF; cdr3_nt: TGTGCCAGCAGGTTCGACAGGGGATCTTCCGAGCAGTACTTC
v_call: TRBV5-1; d_call: TRBD1; j_call: TRBJ1-4; cdr3_aa: CASSLDRGGEKLFF; cdr3_nt: TGCGCCAGCAGCTTGGACAGGGGGGGCGAAAAACTGTTTTTT
v_call: TRBV11-2; d_call: -; j_call: TRBJ2-2; cdr3_aa: CASSLVMGAGELFF; cdr3_nt: TGTGCCAGCAGCTTAGTTATGGGGGCCGGGGAGCTGTTTTTT
v_call: TRBV6-1; d_call: -; j_call: TRBJ1-4; cdr3_aa: CASTRGVREKLFF; cdr3_nt: TGTGCCAGCACGAGGGGGGTTCGCGAAAAACTGTTTTTT
v_call: TRBV6-1; d_call: -; j_call: TRBJ1-5; cdr3_aa: CASRLSSNQPQHF; cdr3_nt: TGTGCCAGCAGACTCTCCAGCAATCAGCCCCAGCATTTT
v_call: TRBV10-2; d_call: -; j_call: TRBJ2-3; cdr3_aa: CASSDPGEGTDTQYF; cdr3_nt: TGCGCCAGCAGTGACCCGGGAGAGGGCACAGATACGCAGTATTTT
v_call: TRBV19; d_call: TRBD1; j_call: TRBJ1-5; cdr3_aa: CASSTGGRGNQPQHF; cdr3_nt: TGTGCCAGCAGTACAGGGGGAAGAGGCAATCAGCCCCAGCATTTT
v_call: TRBV7-2; d_call: -; j_call: TRBJ1-5; cdr3_aa: CASSLAMGPSANQPQHF; cdr3_nt: TGTGCCAGCAGCTTAGCAATGGGCCCATCTGCTAATCAGCCCCAGCATTTT
v_call: TRBV5-1; d_call: -; j_call: TRBJ1-2; cdr3_aa: CASSWGSYGYTF; cdr3_nt: TGCGCCAGCAGCTGGGGAAGTTATGGCTACACCTTC
v_call: TRBV28; d_call: -; j_call: TRBJ1-2; cdr3_aa: CASNGQTYGYTF; cdr3_nt: TGTGCCAGCAATGGACAGACCTATGGCTACACCTTC
v_call: TRBV25-1; d_call: -; j_call: TRBJ2-2; cdr3_aa: CASSRRGHGNTGELFF; cdr3_nt: TGTGCCAGCAGCAGAAGGGGTCATGGGAACACCGGGGAGCTGTTTTTT
v_call: TRBV5-1; d_call: TRBD2; j_call: TRBJ2-5; cdr3_aa: CASSFSGIETQYF; cdr3_nt: TGCGCCAGCAGCTTTAGCGGGATTGAGACCCAGTACTTC
v_call: TRBV6-5; d_call: -; j_call: TRBJ2-3; cdr3_aa: CASSYSIGLNTDTQYF; cdr3_nt: TGTGCCAGCAGTTACTCGATAGGACTCAACACAGATACGCAGTATTTT
v_call: TRBV5-1; d_call: -; j_call: TRBJ2-2; cdr3_aa: CASNRNTGELFF; cdr3_nt: TGCGCCAGCAACAGGAACACCGGGGAGCTGTTTTTT
v_call: TRBV30; d_call: -; j_call: TRBJ2-4; cdr3_aa: CAWSQGRVDKNIQYF; cdr3_nt: TGTGCCTGGAGTCAGGGCCGGGTTGACAAAAACATTCAGTACTTC
v_call: TRBV5-1; d_call: TRBD1; j_call: TRBJ1-1; cdr3_aa: CASSFGTGKDTEAFF; cdr3_nt: TGCGCCAGCAGCTTCGGGACAGGGAAGGACACTGAAGCTTTCTTT
v_call: TRBV10-1; d_call: TRBD2; j_call: TRBJ2-1; cdr3_aa: CASSDPRAGVSEQFF; cdr3_nt: TGCGCCAGCAGTGACCCCAGAGCGGGAGTCAGTGAGCAGTTCTTC
v_call: TRBV4-3; d_call: TRBD1; j_call: TRBJ1-1; cdr3_aa: CASSRIQGMNTEAFF; cdr3_nt: TGCGCCAGCAGCCGAATACAGGGGATGAACACTGAAGCTTTCTTT
v_call: TRBV28; d_call: -; j_call: TRBJ1-1; cdr3_aa: CASRRYTEAFF; cdr3_nt: TGTGCCAGCAGACGGTACACTGAAGCTTTCTTT